This TCR beta chain appears in the sequencing data of a study of T-cell memory formation after mild COVID-19. UMIs and sample barcodes were carried by the TCR alpha and TCR beta cDNA libraries that 5'RACE produced using constant-segment primers. MiXCR, applied by TCRdb to the 5' RACE reads, yields one record per CDR3 protein. The profile shows tens of thousands of distinct CDR3 sequences, about 7.3% of them singletons. Germline V lookup: CDR1 MNHEY, CDR2 SVGAGI. V was clipped by 2 bases and J by 4 bases, with 11 bases between them. The CDR3 sequence is 14 residues long. Concerning this clonotype: Its antigen remains unidentified.

Study outcomes and limitations: Memory from before infection featured some responding clones, which suggests cross-reactive memory joined. The second-wave clones peaking on day 37 were not confirmed as SARS-CoV-2-specific. CD4/CD8 balance characterized clones contracting day 15 to 85, and CD4+ skew characterized later expanders.

Sequenced material: PBMCs or a T cell subset sorted from them (not recorded which). V and J are TRBV6-5 and TRBJ1-2, with D tentatively TRBD1 (6 bases). This sequence originates from a man aged 18 to 30 who had mild COVID-19 (a few samples of this study predate the infection). Cell type and time point are not known. CDR3 coding DNA: TGTGCCAGCAGTTACGGGGGGCCAGGCTATGGCTACACCTTC. This translates into CASSYGGPGYGYTF.